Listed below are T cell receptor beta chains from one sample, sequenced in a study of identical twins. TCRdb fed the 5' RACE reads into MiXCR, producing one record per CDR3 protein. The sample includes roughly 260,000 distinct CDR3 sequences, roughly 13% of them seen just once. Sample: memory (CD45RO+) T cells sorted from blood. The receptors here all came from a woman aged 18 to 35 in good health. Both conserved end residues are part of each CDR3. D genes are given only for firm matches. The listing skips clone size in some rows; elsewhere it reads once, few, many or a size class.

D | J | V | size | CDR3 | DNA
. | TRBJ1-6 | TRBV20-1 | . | CSAPPTGNTSPLHF | TGCAGTGCCCCCCCGACAGGAAATACTTCACCCCTCCACTTT
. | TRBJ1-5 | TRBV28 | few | CASSKAGYSNQPQHF | TGTGCCAGCAGTAAAGCAGGGTATAGCAATCAGCCCCAGCATTTT
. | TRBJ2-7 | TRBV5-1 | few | CASSLSTYEQYF | TGCGCCAGCAGCTTGAGCACCTACGAGCAGTACTTC
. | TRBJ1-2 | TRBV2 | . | CASILQLEKRGYTF | TGTGCCAGCATCTTACAGCTAGAAAAACGTGGCTACACCTTC
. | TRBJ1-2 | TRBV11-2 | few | CASSLEPGALYTF | TGTGCCAGCAGCTTAGAGCCCGGGGCACTCTACACCTTC
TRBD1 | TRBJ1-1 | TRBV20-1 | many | CSANPPGQGRSTEAFF | TGCAGTGCTAATCCACCGGGACAGGGTCGATCGACTGAAGCTTTCTTT
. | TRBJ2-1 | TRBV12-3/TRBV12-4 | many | CAISSSVLYNEQFF | TGTGCCATTTCCTCTAGCGTTCTGTACAATGAGCAGTTCTTC
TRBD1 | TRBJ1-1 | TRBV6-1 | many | CASRFSNRGASAEAFF | TGTGCCAGCAGATTTTCTAACAGGGGCGCGTCGGCTGAAGCTTTCTTT
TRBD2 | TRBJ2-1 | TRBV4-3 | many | CASSQERSGRNEQFF | TGCGCCAGCAGCCAAGAAAGGAGCGGGAGGAATGAGCAGTTCTTC
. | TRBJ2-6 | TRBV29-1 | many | CSAVALDILSGANVLTF | TGCAGCGCTGTTGCACTGGACATTCTCTCTGGGGCCAACGTCCTGACTTTC
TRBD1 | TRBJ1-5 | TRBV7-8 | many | CASSLEQGGHQPQHF | TGTGCCAGCAGCTTAGAACAGGGGGGCCATCAGCCCCAGCATTTT
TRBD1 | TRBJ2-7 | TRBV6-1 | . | CASRRDRRTYEQYF | TGTGCCAGCAGGCGGGACAGGAGGACGTACGAGCAGTACTTC
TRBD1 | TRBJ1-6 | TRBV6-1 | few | CASRKEGAGNSPLHF | TGTGCCAGCAGGAAAGAGGGGGCTGGGAATTCACCCCTCCACTTT
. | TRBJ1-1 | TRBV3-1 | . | CASSHIDLTEAFF | TGTGCCAGCAGCCACATAGACCTGACTGAAGCTTTCTTT
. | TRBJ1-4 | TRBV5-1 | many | CASSRGHNEKLFF | TGCGCCAGCAGTAGGGGCCATAATGAAAAACTGTTTTTT
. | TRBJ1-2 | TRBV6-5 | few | CASSYSRAPNGYTF | TGTGCCAGCAGTTACTCCCGGGCGCCCAATGGCTACACCTTC
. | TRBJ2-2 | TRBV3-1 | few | CASSSGRGELFF | TGTGCCAGCAGCTCTGGACGCGGGGAGCTGTTTTTT
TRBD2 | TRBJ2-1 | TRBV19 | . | CASSPTRLAGGGWNEQFF | TGTGCCAGTAGTCCCACACGACTAGCGGGCGGTGGGTGGAATGAGCAGTTCTTC
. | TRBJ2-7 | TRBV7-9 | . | CASSMGPYEQYF | TGTGCCAGCAGCATGGGACCCTACGAGCAGTACTTC
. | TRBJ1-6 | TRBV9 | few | CASSPVGNSPLHF | TGTGCCAGCAGCCCAGTGGGCAATTCACCCCTCCACTTT
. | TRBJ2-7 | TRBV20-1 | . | CSASARGWGEQYF | TGCAGTGCTAGCGCGAGGGGGTGGGGCGAGCAGTACTTC
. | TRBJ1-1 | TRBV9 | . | CASSRNGGEAFF | TGTGCCAGCAGTCGCAATGGGGGTGAAGCTTTCTTT
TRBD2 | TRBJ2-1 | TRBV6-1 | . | CASSLSGRFYNEQFF | TGTGCCAGCAGCCTCAGCGGGAGATTCTACAATGAGCAGTTCTTC
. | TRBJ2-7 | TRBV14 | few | CASRPAGFFHEQYF | TGTGCCAGCAGGCCAGCAGGGTTTTTCCACGAGCAGTACTTC
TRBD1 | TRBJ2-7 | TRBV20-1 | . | CSADPPGQRHEQYF | TGCAGTGCCGATCCTCCGGGACAGCGGCACGAGCAGTACTTC
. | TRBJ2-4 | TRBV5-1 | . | CASSLGESNIQYF | TGCGCCAGCAGCTTGGGGGAGTCCAACATTCAGTACTTC
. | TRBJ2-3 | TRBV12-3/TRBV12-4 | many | CASNPRGGSTDTQYF | TGTGCCAGCAACCCTAGGGGGGGGAGCACAGATACGCAGTATTTT
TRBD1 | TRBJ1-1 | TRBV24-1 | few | CATSVKLTGGEAFF | TGTGCCACCAGTGTCAAACTAACAGGGGGCGAAGCTTTCTTT
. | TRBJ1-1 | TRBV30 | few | CAWSGVNTEAFF | TGTGCCTGGAGCGGGGTGAACACTGAAGCTTTCTTT
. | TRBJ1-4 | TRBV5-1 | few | CASSFGPSPSNEKLFF | TGCGCCAGCAGCTTCGGGCCTTCCCCCTCGAATGAAAAACTGTTTTTT
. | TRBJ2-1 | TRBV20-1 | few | CSAPPGGANYNEQFF | TGCAGTGCCCCGCCAGGCGGGGCAAATTACAATGAGCAGTTCTTC
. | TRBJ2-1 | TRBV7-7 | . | CASTCFACNEQFF | TGTGCTAGCACCTGTTTTGCTTGTAATGAGCAGTTCTTC
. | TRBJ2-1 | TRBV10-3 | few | CAISEGLHEQFF | TGTGCCATCAGTGAAGGACTTCATGAGCAGTTCTTC
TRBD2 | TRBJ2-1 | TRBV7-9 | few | CASRPGTSGSFEQFF | TGTGCCAGCAGACCTGGGACTAGTGGTTCCTTTGAGCAGTTCTTC
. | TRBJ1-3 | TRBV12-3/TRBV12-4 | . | CASSSIIGSGTGNTIYF | TGTGCCAGCAGTTCTATAATCGGGTCAGGGACAGGAAACACCATATATTTT
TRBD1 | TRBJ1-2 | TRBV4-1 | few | CASSQDPQGVYGYTF | TGCGCCAGCAGCCAAGATCCCCAGGGGGTCTATGGCTACACCTTC
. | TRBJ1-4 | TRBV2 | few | CASSLTLSEKLFF | TGTGCCAGCAGTTTAACTTTGAGTGAAAAACTGTTTTTT
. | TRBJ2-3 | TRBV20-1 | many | CSAWGSSREDTQYF | TGCAGTGCGTGGGGTTCTTCACGGGAGGATACGCAGTATTTT
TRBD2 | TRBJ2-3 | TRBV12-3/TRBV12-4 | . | CASRATSGTDTQYF | TGTGCCAGCAGAGCGACTAGCGGCACAGATACGCAGTATTTT
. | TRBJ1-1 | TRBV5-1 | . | CASSPLALGTEAFF | TGCGCCAGCAGCCCCTTAGCCCTGGGCACTGAAGCTTTCTTT
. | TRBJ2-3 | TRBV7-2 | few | CASSSRDGTTDTQYF | TGTGCCAGCAGCTCCCGGGACGGAACCACAGATACGCAGTATTTT
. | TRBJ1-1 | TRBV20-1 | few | CSAKTGNTEAFF | TGCAGTGCGAAGACAGGGAACACTGAAGCTTTCTTT
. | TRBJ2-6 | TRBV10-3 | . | CAIGARDSGANVLTF | TGTGCCATCGGGGCGAGGGACTCTGGGGCCAACGTCCTGACTTTC
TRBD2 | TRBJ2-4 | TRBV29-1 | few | CSVEGTSGGVAKNIQYF | TGCAGCGTAGAGGGGACTAGCGGGGGTGTAGCCAAAAACATTCAGTACTTC
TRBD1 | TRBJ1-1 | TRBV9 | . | CASSVQGDEAFF | TGTGCCAGCTCGGTACAGGGGGATGAAGCTTTCTTT
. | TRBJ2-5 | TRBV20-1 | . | CSARDHGGARETQYF | TGCAGTGCTAGAGATCATGGGGGGGCCAGGGAGACCCAGTACTTC
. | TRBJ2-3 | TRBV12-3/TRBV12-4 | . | CASSLSRSTQYF | TGTGCCAGCAGTTTATCCAGGAGCACGCAGTATTTT
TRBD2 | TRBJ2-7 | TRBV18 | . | CASSRGLAGGPYEQYF | TGTGCCAGCTCACGGGGACTAGCGGGAGGTCCCTACGAGCAGTACTTC
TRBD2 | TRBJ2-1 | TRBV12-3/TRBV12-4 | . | CASSQSGGRYNEQFF | TGTGCCAGCAGCCAAAGCGGGGGGCGCTACAATGAGCAGTTCTTC
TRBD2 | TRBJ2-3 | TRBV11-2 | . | CASSLTLAGRTDTQYF | TGTGCCAGCAGCTTGACCTTAGCGGGCCGCACAGATACGCAGTATTTT
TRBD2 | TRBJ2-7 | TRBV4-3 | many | CASSQGTSGNLGEQYF | TGCGCCAGCAGCCAAGGGACTAGCGGGAATTTGGGCGAGCAGTACTTC
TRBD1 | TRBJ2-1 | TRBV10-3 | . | CATQGQGRNEQFF | TGTGCCACCCAGGGACAGGGAAGGAATGAGCAGTTCTTC
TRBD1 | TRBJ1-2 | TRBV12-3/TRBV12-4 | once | CASSSPDRGWRYTF | TGTGCCAGCAGTTCCCCGGACAGGGGTTGGCGCTACACCTTC
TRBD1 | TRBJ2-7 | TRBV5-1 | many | CASSPDRGPYEQYF | TGCGCCAGCAGCCCCGACAGGGGTCCTTACGAGCAGTACTTC
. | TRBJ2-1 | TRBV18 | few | CASSPGRLNEQFF | TGTGCCAGCTCACCTGGCCGGCTCAATGAGCAGTTCTTC
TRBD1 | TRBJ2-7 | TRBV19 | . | CASGHTGGLEQYF | TGTGCCAGCGGACACACAGGGGGACTTGAGCAGTACTTC
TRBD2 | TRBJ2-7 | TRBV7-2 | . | CASSLGPLAGGHEQYF | TGTGCCAGCAGCCTAGGGCCACTAGCGGGGGGACACGAGCAGTACTTC